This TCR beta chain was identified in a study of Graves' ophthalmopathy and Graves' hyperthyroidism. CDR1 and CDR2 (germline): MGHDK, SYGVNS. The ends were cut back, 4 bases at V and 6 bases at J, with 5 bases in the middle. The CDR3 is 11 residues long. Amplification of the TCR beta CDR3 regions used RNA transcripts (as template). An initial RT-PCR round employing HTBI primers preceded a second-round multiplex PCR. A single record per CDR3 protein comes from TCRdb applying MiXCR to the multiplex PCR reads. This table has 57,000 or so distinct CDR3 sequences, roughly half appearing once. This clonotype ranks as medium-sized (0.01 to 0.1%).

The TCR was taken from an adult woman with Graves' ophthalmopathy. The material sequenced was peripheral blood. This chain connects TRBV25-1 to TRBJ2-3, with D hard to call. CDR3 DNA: TGTGCCAGCAGTGTAGGGGATACGCAGTATTTT. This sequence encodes CASSVGDTQYF.